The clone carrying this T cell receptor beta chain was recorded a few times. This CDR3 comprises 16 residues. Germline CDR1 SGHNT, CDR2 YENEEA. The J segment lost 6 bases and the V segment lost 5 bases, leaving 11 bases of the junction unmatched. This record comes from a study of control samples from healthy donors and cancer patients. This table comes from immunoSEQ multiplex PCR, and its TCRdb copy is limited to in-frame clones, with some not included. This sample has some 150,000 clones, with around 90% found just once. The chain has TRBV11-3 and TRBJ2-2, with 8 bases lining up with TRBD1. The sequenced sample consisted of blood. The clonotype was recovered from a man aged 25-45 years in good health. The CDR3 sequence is CASSPYRGISPGELFF. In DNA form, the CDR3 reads TGTGCCAGCAGCCCCTACAGGGGGATCAGTCCCGGGGAGCTGTTTTTT.